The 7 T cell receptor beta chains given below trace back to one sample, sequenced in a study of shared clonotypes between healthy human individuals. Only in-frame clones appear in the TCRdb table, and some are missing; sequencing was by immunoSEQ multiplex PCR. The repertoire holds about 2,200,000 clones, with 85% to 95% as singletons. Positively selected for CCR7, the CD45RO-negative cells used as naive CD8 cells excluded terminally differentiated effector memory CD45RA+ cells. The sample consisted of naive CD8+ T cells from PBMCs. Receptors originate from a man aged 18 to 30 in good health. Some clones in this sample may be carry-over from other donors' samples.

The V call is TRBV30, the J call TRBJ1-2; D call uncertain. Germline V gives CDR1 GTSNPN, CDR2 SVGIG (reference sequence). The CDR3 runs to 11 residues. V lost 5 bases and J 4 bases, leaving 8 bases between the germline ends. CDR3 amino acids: CAWWTTYGYTF. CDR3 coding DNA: TGTGCCTGGTGGACTACCTATGGCTACACCTTC.

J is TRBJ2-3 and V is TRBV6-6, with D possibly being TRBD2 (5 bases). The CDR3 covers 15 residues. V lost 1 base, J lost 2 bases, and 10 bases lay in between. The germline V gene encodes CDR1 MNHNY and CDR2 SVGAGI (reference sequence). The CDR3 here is CASSYYGEPTDTQYF. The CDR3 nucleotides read TGTGCCAGCAGTTACTATGGGGAGCCCACAGATACGCAGTATTTT.

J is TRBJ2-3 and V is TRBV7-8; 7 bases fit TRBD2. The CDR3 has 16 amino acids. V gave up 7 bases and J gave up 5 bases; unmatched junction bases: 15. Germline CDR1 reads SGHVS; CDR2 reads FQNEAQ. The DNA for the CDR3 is TGTGCCAGCACCCTAGCGGTAGGGGTTGGAATAGATACGCAGTATTTT. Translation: CASTLAVGVGIDTQYF.

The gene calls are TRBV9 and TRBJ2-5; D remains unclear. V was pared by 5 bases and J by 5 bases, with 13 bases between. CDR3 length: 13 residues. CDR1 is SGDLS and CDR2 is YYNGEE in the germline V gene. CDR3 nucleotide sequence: TGTGCCAGCAGTGACGGCGTTGAGGAGACCCAGTACTTC. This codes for CASSDGVEETQYF.

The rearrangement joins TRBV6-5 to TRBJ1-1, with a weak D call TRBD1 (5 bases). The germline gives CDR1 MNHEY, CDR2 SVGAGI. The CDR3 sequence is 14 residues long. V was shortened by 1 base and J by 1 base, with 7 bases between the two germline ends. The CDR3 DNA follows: TGTGCCAGCAGTTACTTTCAGGGGAACACTGAAGCTTTCTTT. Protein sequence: CASSYFQGNTEAFF.

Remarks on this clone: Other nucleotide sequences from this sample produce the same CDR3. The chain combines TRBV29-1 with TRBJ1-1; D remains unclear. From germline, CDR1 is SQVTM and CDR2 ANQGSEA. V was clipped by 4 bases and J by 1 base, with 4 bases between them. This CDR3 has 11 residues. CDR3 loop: CSVGPNTEAFF. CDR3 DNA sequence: TGCAGCGTTGGACCGAACACTGAAGCTTTCTTT. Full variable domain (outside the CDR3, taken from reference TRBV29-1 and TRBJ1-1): SAVISQKPSRDICQRGTSLTIQCQVDSQVTMMFWYRQQPGQSLTLIATANQGSEATYESGFVIDKFPISRPNLTFSTLTVSNMSPEDSSIYLCSVGPNTEAFFGQGTRLTVV.

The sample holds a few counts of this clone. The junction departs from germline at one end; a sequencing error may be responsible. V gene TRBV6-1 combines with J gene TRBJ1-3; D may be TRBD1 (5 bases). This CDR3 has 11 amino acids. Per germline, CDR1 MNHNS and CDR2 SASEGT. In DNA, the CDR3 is TGTGCCAGCAGTGAAGGCAGGGCCGGGCATTTT. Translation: CASSEGRAGHF.